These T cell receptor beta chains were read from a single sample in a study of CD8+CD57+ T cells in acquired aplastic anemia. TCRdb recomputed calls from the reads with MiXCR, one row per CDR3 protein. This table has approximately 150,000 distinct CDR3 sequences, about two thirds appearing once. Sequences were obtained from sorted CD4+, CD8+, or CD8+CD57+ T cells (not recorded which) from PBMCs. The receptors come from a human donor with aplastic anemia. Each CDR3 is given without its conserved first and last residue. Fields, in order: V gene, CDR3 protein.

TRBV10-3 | AISGWASYNEQH
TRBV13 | ASSFRSPDTQY
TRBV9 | ASSLDVDYGYT
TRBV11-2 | ASSLGHGRGSYEQY
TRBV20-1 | SARTGRDGTDSPLH
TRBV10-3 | AVRDWDEQF
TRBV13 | ASSSLASEQY
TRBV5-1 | ASRPGLAGEQY
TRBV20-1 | SALTDLGPQH
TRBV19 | ASSIRGRNYGYT
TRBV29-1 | SGTTGGYEQY
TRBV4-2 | ASRGSQKLF
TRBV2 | ASTRDGTTYEQY
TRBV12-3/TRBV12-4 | ASSSTDRGEKLF
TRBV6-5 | ASMTGSLNTIY
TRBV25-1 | ASIYLCSVGAEAF
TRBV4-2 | ASSQERGGAVNEQY
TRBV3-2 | ASSQEVGQSNEKLF
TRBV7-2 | ASSFMRDTEAF
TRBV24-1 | ATSDLSSGRTDTQY
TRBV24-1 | ATSDLYWRQPPTTGELF
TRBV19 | ASSMSERPIQY
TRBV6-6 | ASRDRESSYEQY
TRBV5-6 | ASSLVGSSDYGYT
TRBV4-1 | ASSQGTSSYEQY
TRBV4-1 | ASSHGLAGLSYEQY
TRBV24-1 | ATSDWGHPYEQY
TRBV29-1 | SVAGGPYGYT
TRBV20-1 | SARPGELYGYT
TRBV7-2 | ASSLDRTSTLH
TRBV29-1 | SVQRGSYEQY
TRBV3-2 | ASSLRGAGGYEQY
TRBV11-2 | ASSPLPRGSYNEQF
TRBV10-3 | AISPTGYHSGGGNEQF
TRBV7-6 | ASSLQGTGVTEAF
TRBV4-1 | ASSQLAGEQY
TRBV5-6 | ASSLGQTYTEAF
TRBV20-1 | SARRQGMNTEAF
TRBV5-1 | ASSLDVGGGGYT
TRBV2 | ASPSSPSGDYEQY
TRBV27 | ASTPRAEGHQPQH
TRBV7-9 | ASSSPTVDEQC
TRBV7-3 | ASSPTGANTEAF
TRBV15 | ATSRDGYAVSYNEQF
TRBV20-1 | SASSGAYEQY
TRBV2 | ASSDGQAYNEQF
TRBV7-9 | ASSLGYATQGTQY
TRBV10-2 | ASSDGLGYT
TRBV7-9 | ASSLKPTSGGYNEQF
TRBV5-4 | ASRVGSGANEQF
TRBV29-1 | SVVTGGFAGELF
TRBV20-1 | SAPPFT